This entry lists 12 T cell receptor beta chains sequenced from one sample in a study of T cells in Graves' hyperthyroidism and ophthalmopathy. RNA transcripts yielded amplified TCR beta CDR3 regions. The TCR CDR3 was amplified in a first-round RT-PCR using the HTBI primer set. TCRdb itself ran the multiplex PCR reads through MiXCR, one entry per CDR3 protein. The sample contains 330,000 or so distinct CDR3 sequences, roughly 19% of which appear only once. The specimen sequenced was blood. The receptors here all came from a man aged 50-60 years with Graves' ophthalmopathy.

This clonotype was recorded many times. The rearrangement joins TRBV7-2 to TRBJ2-7, with TRBD2 matching over 11 bases. The CDR3 runs 15 residues. The germline V gene has CDR1 SGHTA and CDR2 FQGNSA. V lost 6 bases, J lost 3 bases, and 7 bases stayed unmatched. The CDR3 region is CASRISGGGLYEQYF. Written as DNA, the CDR3 is TGTGCCAGCAGGATTAGCGGGGGGGGGCTCTACGAGCAGTACTTC.

This sequence joins TRBV28 and TRBJ1-5; possible D gene TRBD1, 6 bases. Trimming removed 2 bases at V and 0 bases at J, with 11 bases between. The CDR3 consists of 16 residues. Germline-derived CDR1 and CDR2 are MDHEN and SYDVKM. The CDR3 region has the DNA TGTGCCAGCAGTTTAGGCAGGGACAATAGCAATCAGCCCCAGCATTTT. Its translation: CASSLGRDNSNQPQHF.

This clonotype appeared a few times. V usage is TRBV20-1 and J usage is TRBJ1-4; D gene ambiguous. V shed 2 bases and J shed 6 bases, with 16 bases lying between them. CDR1 is DFQATT and CDR2 is SNEGSKA in the germline V gene (reference sequence). The length of the CDR3 is 15 residues. The CDR3 region has the DNA TGCAGTGCTAGATCGCCTGACATTAGTCATGAAAAACTGTTTTTT. Translating gives CSARSPDISHEKLFF.

This clonotype was counted a few times. This may be a read error, as it is one base from a much larger clone. The chain joins TRBV19 to TRBJ1-5; 7 nucleotides line up with TRBD1. Per the germline V gene, CDR1 is LNHDA and CDR2 is SQIVND (reference sequence). This CDR3 contains 15 residues. This chain's CDR3 is CTSRQGALGNQPQHF. The CDR3 DNA follows: TGTACCAGTAGACAGGGCGCGCTAGGCAATCAGCCCCAGCATTTT.

This clonotype appeared many times. The J gene is TRBJ2-1, the V gene TRBV11-3; 9 nucleotides align to TRBD2. CDR1 SGHNT and CDR2 YENEEA come from the germline V gene. The CDR3 is 13 residues long. The V gene end was trimmed by 3 bases and the J gene end by 10 bases; junction bases not matched to a gene: 4. This CDR3 reads CASSLWLAGEQFF. In DNA form, the CDR3 reads TGTGCCAGCAGCTTGTGGCTAGCGGGGGAGCAGTTCTTC.

This clonotype appeared a few times. The chain has TRBV10-3 and TRBJ1-4; 9 bases agree with TRBD1. The CDR3 consists of 15 residues. The trim removed 6 bases at V and 0 bases at J, leaving 2 bases unmatched. Germline V gene lookup returns CDR1 ENHRY and CDR2 SYGVKD. As DNA, the CDR3 is TGTGCCATCAGACAGGGGGCAACAACTAATGAAAAACTGTTTTTT. Amino acids: CAIRQGATTNEKLFF.

This clonotype was observed at least ten times. The chain combines TRBV20-1 with TRBJ2-1; 7 positions match TRBD2. Germline trimming cut 3 bases from V and 4 bases from J; bases unmatched to any gene: 6. The CDR3 is 14 amino acids. CDR1 and CDR2 from the germline V gene are DFQATT and SNEGSKA (reference sequence). CDR3 bases: TGCAGTGCTAGGGAGCGGGACCCTTACAATGAGCAGTTCTTC. It codes for CSARERDPYNEQFF.

The chain combines TRBV19 with TRBJ1-5; D perhaps matches TRBD1 (6 bases). V shed 8 bases and J shed 3 bases, with 14 bases lying between them. The germline V gene has CDR1 LNHDA and CDR2 SQIVND (reference sequence). The CDR3 has 14 residues. The CDR3 loop is CASAKDSFNQPQHF. Written as DNA, the CDR3 is TGTGCCAGTGCCAAGGACAGCTTCAATCAGCCCCAGCATTTT.

V and J are TRBV3-1 and TRBJ1-2; tentatively, D is TRBD1 (6 bases). Germline V gene sequence: CDR1 LGHDT, CDR2 YNNKEL (reference sequence). V was cut by 0 bases and J by 3 bases, with 11 bases left in between. CDR3 length equals 15 residues. CDR3 residues: CASSQEGGPDYGYTF. The CDR3 DNA reads as TGTGCCAGCAGCCAAGAAGGGGGGCCAGACTATGGCTACACCTTC.

This clonotype was picked up many times. The CDR3 nucleotides read TGCAGTGCTCAGGGGACCGGCTCCTACGAGCAGTACTTC. Translating gives CSAQGTGSYEQYF. The chain has TRBV20-1 and TRBJ2-7; D is perhaps TRBD1 (6 bases). Between the trimmed V and J ends, which lost 5 bases and 0 bases, there was a span of 11 bases. CDR1 and CDR2 from the germline V gene are DFQATT and SNEGSKA (reference sequence). The CDR3 runs 13 residues.

CDR3 nucleotides: TGTGCCTGCCGTGGGACAGGGAGCTCCTACGAGCAGTACTTC. This gives the protein CACRGTGSSYEQYF. This rearrangement joins TRBV28 to TRBJ2-7; 9 bases align to TRBD1. Germline loops: CDR1 MDHEN, CDR2 SYDVKM. The CDR3 extends over 14 amino acids. The V and J ends lost 11 bases and 0 bases, in that order; junction bases with no gene match: 8.

This clonotype was observed many times. The chain combines TRBV28 with TRBJ2-4, with 9 bases fitting TRBD2. The CDR3 contains 16 residues. Germline values: CDR1 MDHEN, CDR2 SYDVKM. V gave up 6 bases and J gave up 0 bases; unmatched junction bases: 6. For the CDR3, the DNA is TGTGCCAGCAGCGGGACTAGCACCCTAGCCAAAAACATTCAGTACTTC. It specifies CASSGTSTLAKNIQYF.